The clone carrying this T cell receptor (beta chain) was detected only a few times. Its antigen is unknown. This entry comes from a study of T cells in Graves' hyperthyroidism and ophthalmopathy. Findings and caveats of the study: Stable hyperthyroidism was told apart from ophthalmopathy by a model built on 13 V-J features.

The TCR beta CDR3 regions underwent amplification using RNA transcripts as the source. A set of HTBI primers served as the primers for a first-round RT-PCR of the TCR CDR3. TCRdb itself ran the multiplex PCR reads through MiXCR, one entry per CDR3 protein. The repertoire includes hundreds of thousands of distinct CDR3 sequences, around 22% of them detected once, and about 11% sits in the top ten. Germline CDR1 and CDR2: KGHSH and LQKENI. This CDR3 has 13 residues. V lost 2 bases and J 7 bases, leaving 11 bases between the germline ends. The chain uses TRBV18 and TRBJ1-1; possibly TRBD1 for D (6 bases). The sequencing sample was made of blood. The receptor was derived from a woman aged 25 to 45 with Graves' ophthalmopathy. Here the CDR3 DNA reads TGTGCCAGCTCACCAACCACGGACAGTGAAGCTTTCTTT. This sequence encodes CASSPTTDSEAFF. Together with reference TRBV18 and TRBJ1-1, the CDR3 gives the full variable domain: NAGVMQNPRHLVRRRGQEARLRCSPMKGHSHVYWYRQLPEEGLKFMVYLQKENIIDESGMPKERFSAEFPKEGPSILRIQQVVRGDSAAYFCASSPTTDSEAFFGQGTRLTVV.